One and the same sample provided the 5 T cell receptor beta chains below, sequenced in a study of brain T cells in children with intractable seizures. Assay: immunoSEQ multiplex PCR; the TCRdb copy retains only in-frame clones and omits some. The sample includes tens of thousands of clones, approximately 94% seen only once; the top ten take approximately 1.5%. Material: peripheral blood, obtained at surgery. The source of these receptors is a boy under two years old with tuberous sclerosis and intractable seizures.

V is TRBV15 and J is TRBJ2-1; possibly TRBD1 or TRBD2 for D (5 bases each). CDR1 and CDR2 (germline): LNHNV, YYDKDF (reference sequence). V dropped 0 bases and J dropped 8 bases, with 11 bases sitting between them. This CDR3 is built from 14 residues. The CDR3 nucleotides are TGTGCCACCAGCAGAGATCAACGGGGCGATGAGCAGTTCTTC. Amino acid sequence: CATSRDQRGDEQFF.

This chain links TRBV4-1 with TRBJ1-2; D remains ambiguous. This CDR3 spans 16 amino acids. The V gene lost 0 bases and the J gene lost 4 bases, with 15 bases spanning the gap. CDR1 and CDR2 from the germline V gene are MGHRA and YSYEKL. The CDR3 coding sequence is TGCGCCAGCAGCCAAGATTTGGGGAGGGTTTTCTATGGCTACACCTTC. This codes for CASSQDLGRVFYGYTF.

The J gene is TRBJ2-7, the V gene TRBV4-1; no reliable D call. In germline, CDR1 is MGHRA, CDR2 YSYEKL. The CDR3 loop spans 19 amino acids. The germline V and J ends were trimmed by 0 bases and 6 bases, with 27 bases remaining between them. The CDR3 loop reads CASSQELDCSTRLGCEQYF. As DNA, the CDR3 is TGCGCCAGCAGCCAAGAACTTGATTGTAGTACCCGTCTAGGATGCGAGCAGTACTTC.

V usage is TRBV6-1 and J usage is TRBJ2-1; 10 nucleotides agree with TRBD2. Trimming took 0 bases from V and 8 from J; bases not matched to a gene: 13. Germline CDR1 reads MNHNS; CDR2 reads SASEGT. This CDR3 spans 18 amino acids. CDR3 bases: TGTGCCAGCAGTGAAGCGCTTCGGGCTAGCGGGAGACTCGATGAGCAGTTCTTC. As protein: CASSEALRASGRLDEQFF.

The chain links TRBV6-6 to TRBJ2-2; TRBD2 is a possible D gene (5 bases). Germline V gene lookup returns CDR1 MNHNY and CDR2 SVGAGI (reference sequence). The CDR3 is 16 residues long. The germline V and J ends were trimmed by 2 bases and 1 base, with 11 bases remaining between them. The CDR3 DNA reads TGTGCCAGCAGTTACGGGTCTAGCAGGAACACCGGGGAGCTGTTTTTT. Protein sequence: CASSYGSSRNTGELFF.